The sample holds one count of the clone carrying this T cell receptor beta chain. Antigen unknown. Documented time point: recipient sample about 28 days before transplant, after cytoreduction. The CDR3 consists of 14 residues. CDR1 is MNHNS, CDR2 SASEGT, per germline. Trimming cost V 7 bases and J 10 bases, with 17 bases left between them. Libraries were prepared by immunoSEQ multiplex PCR; TCRdb keeps only in-frame clonotypes and omits some of them. This table holds about 47,000 clones, approximately 78% found once. The sample originates from a study of T cell clonotyping in hematopoietic cell transplantation. Study-level points and caveats: Cells were unsorted, so CD4 and CD8 contributions were not separated.

V gene TRBV6-1 combines with J gene TRBJ1-6; D is undetermined. The sample here was peripheral blood mononuclear cells, taken before stem cell transplant. The sequence derives from a man in his 60s with myelodysplastic syndrome. Some clones in this sample may be carry-over from other donors' samples. The CDR3 is CASTRSGQDSPLHF. CDR3 DNA sequence: TGTGCCAGCACCCGAAGCGGGCAGGACTCACCCCTCCACTTT.